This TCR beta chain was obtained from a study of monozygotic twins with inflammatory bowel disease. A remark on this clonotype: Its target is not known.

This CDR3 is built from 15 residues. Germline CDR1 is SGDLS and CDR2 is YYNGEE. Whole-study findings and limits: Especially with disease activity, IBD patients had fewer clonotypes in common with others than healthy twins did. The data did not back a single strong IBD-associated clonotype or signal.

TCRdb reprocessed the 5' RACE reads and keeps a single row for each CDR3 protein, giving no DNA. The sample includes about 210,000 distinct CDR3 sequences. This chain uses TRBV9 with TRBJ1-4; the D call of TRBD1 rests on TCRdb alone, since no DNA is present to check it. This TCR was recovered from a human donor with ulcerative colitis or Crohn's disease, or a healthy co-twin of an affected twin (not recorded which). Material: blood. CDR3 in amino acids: CASSAGQGTNEKLFF.